The rows below give T cell receptor beta chains drawn from one sample of a study of T cells in Graves' hyperthyroidism and ophthalmopathy. In TCRdb, the multiplex PCR reads were re-called with MiXCR into one record per CDR3 protein. Found here are about 570,000 distinct CDR3 sequences, approximately 44% of them singletons; the top ten hold around 19%. The material sequenced was peripheral blood or thyroid tissue (not recorded which). These receptors were obtained from an adult woman with Graves' disease, either hyperthyroidism or ophthalmopathy (not recorded which). The CDR3 runs from the conserved cysteine through the conserved F or W. A D gene is named only where the DNA matches it firmly. Not all rows give a size; the values are once, few, many and, for expanded clones, a class.

j_gene: TRBJ2-6; d_gene: -; abundance: many; v_gene: TRBV7-2; CDR3nt: TGTGCCAGCAGCTTAAGACAGATGAGCTCTGGGGCCAACGTCCTGACTTTC; CDR3aa: CASSLRQMSSGANVLTF
j_gene: TRBJ1-3; d_gene: -; abundance: -; v_gene: TRBV7-2; CDR3nt: TGTGCCTGTCGCGACTTGACAGTCTCTGGAAACACCATATATTTT; CDR3aa: CACRDLTVSGNTIYF
j_gene: TRBJ2-6; d_gene: TRBD1; abundance: -; v_gene: TRBV15; CDR3nt: TGTGCCACCAGCAGGGCCCTCGGAAGGACAGGGGGCGCTGGGGCCAACGTCCTGACTTTC; CDR3aa: CATSRALGRTGGAGANVLTF
j_gene: TRBJ2-7; d_gene: TRBD2; abundance: -; v_gene: TRBV5-1; CDR3nt: TGCGCCAGCAGCAGGACTAGCGGGATCTACTACGAGCAGTACTTC; CDR3aa: CASSRTSGIYYEQYF
j_gene: TRBJ1-5; d_gene: -; abundance: -; v_gene: TRBV20-1; CDR3nt: TGCAGTGCTAGGCACTCCGGGAATCAGCCCCAGCATTTT; CDR3aa: CSARHSGNQPQHF
j_gene: TRBJ2-5; d_gene: -; abundance: -; v_gene: TRBV11-2; CDR3nt: TGTGCCAGCAGCCGTACAGGGATTATCAGGGAGACCCAGTACTTC; CDR3aa: CASSRTGIIRETQYF
j_gene: TRBJ1-1; d_gene: -; abundance: many; v_gene: TRBV14; CDR3nt: TGTGCCAGCAGCCAATGGGGAGAGGGCACTGAAGCTTTCTTT; CDR3aa: CASSQWGEGTEAFF
j_gene: TRBJ2-7; d_gene: -; abundance: few; v_gene: TRBV28; CDR3nt: TGTGCCAGCAGTCCCACCCCTATCGAATTCGACGAGCAGTACTTC; CDR3aa: CASSPTPIEFDEQYF
j_gene: TRBJ2-5; d_gene: -; abundance: many; v_gene: TRBV2; CDR3nt: TGTGCCAGCAGCTACAAGTACCAAGAGACCCAGTACTTC; CDR3aa: CASSYKYQETQYF
j_gene: TRBJ2-2; d_gene: -; abundance: few; v_gene: TRBV29-1; CDR3nt: TGCAGCGTTGCCGAGAACACCGGGGAGCTGTTTTTT; CDR3aa: CSVAENTGELFF
j_gene: TRBJ2-3; d_gene: -; abundance: -; v_gene: TRBV7-9; CDR3nt: TGTGCCAGCAGCTTAGTATTCACAGATACGCAGTATTTT; CDR3aa: CASSLVFTDTQYF
j_gene: TRBJ2-3; d_gene: -; abundance: -; v_gene: TRBV7-8; CDR3nt: TGTGCCAGCACTCTCAGCGGAGATACGCAGTATTTT; CDR3aa: CASTLSGDTQYF
j_gene: TRBJ1-5; d_gene: -; abundance: many; v_gene: TRBV7-8; CDR3nt: TGTGCCAGCGCAGACAATAGCAATCAGCCCCAGCATTTT; CDR3aa: CASADNSNQPQHF
j_gene: TRBJ1-5; d_gene: -; abundance: -; v_gene: TRBV6-1; CDR3nt: TGTGCCAGCAGTCAATTAAGCCCTTTTACGGAGCCCCAGCATTTT; CDR3aa: CASSQLSPFTEPQHF
j_gene: TRBJ1-6; d_gene: -; abundance: -; v_gene: TRBV14; CDR3nt: TGTGCCAGCAGCGCGCTCTTAGGGCAGGGTGGATCACCCCTCCACTTT; CDR3aa: CASSALLGQGGSPLHF
j_gene: TRBJ2-7; d_gene: -; abundance: many; v_gene: TRBV5-1; CDR3nt: TGCGCCAGCAGCCGATTTGAGACAGGAACTGAGCAGTACTTC; CDR3aa: CASSRFETGTEQYF
j_gene: TRBJ2-7; d_gene: TRBD1; abundance: many; v_gene: TRBV6-2/TRBV6-3; CDR3nt: TGTGCCAGCAGTTACTCCGGGACAGGGTCCTACGAGCAGTACTTC; CDR3aa: CASSYSGTGSYEQYF
j_gene: TRBJ2-7; d_gene: -; abundance: -; v_gene: TRBV7-3; CDR3nt: TGTGCCAGCAGCTTAGGTAGACTGAACACTGAAGCTTTCTACGAGCAGTACTTC; CDR3aa: CASSLGRLNTEAFYEQYF
j_gene: TRBJ1-5; d_gene: -; abundance: few; v_gene: TRBV2; CDR3nt: TGTGCCAGCAGTGGTCAGGGTGGGGATCAGCCCCAGCATTTT; CDR3aa: CASSGQGGDQPQHF
j_gene: TRBJ1-5; d_gene: -; abundance: many; v_gene: TRBV20-1; CDR3nt: TGCAGTGCTAGAGGAGTACGTCAGCCCCAGCATTTT; CDR3aa: CSARGVRQPQHF
j_gene: TRBJ1-2; d_gene: -; abundance: -; v_gene: TRBV24-1; CDR3nt: TGTGCCACCAGTGACCGGGATGGCTACACCTTC; CDR3aa: CATSDRDGYTF
j_gene: TRBJ2-7; d_gene: TRBD1; abundance: -; v_gene: TRBV3-1; CDR3nt: TGTGCCAGCAGCCGCCCGGGACAGGGTATCTACGAGCAGTACTTC; CDR3aa: CASSRPGQGIYEQYF
j_gene: TRBJ1-1; d_gene: -; abundance: many; v_gene: TRBV2; CDR3nt: TGTGCCAGCAGTGTTGGCAGGGCGGCTGAAGCTTTCTTT; CDR3aa: CASSVGRAAEAFF
j_gene: TRBJ1-1; d_gene: -; abundance: -; v_gene: TRBV2; CDR3nt: TGTGCCAGCAGGGACTACAGGGAAGCTTTCTTT; CDR3aa: CASRDYREAFF
j_gene: TRBJ2-7; d_gene: TRBD1; abundance: -; v_gene: TRBV27; CDR3nt: TGTGCCGGCAGTACCTGGACAGGGACCTACGAGCAGTACTTC; CDR3aa: CAGSTWTGTYEQYF
j_gene: TRBJ1-1; d_gene: -; abundance: many; v_gene: TRBV20-1; CDR3nt: TGCAGTGCTAGAAGACAGGAAGCTTTCTTT; CDR3aa: CSARRQEAFF
j_gene: TRBJ2-7; d_gene: -; abundance: -; v_gene: TRBV2; CDR3nt: TGTGCCAGCAGTGAAGCGAGAGGTATGGGACCCAGGGCCTCCGGGCAGTACTTC; CDR3aa: CASSEARGMGPRASGQYF
j_gene: TRBJ1-4; d_gene: TRBD1; abundance: -; v_gene: TRBV20-1; CDR3nt: TGCAGTGCGAAACGGGACAGGGTCGAAAAACTGTTTTTT; CDR3aa: CSAKRDRVEKLFF
j_gene: TRBJ1-2; d_gene: -; abundance: many; v_gene: TRBV13; CDR3nt: TGTGCCAGCAGCTTGGGGGCTTATGGCTACACCTTC; CDR3aa: CASSLGAYGYTF
j_gene: TRBJ1-5; d_gene: TRBD1; abundance: -; v_gene: TRBV15; CDR3nt: TGTGCCACCAGCAAACCCGGGACAGGGGGCGGCAATCAGCCCCAGCATTTT; CDR3aa: CATSKPGTGGGNQPQHF
j_gene: TRBJ2-2; d_gene: TRBD2; abundance: many; v_gene: TRBV20-1; CDR3nt: TGCAGTGCTAGGGAAACTAGCGGGAGTCGCGGGGAGCTGTTTTTT; CDR3aa: CSARETSGSRGELFF
j_gene: TRBJ2-7; d_gene: TRBD2; abundance: many; v_gene: TRBV5-1; CDR3nt: TGCGCCAGCAGCCAGGGACTAGGTCTTAGGAGCTACGAGCAGTACTTC; CDR3aa: CASSQGLGLRSYEQYF
j_gene: TRBJ1-2; d_gene: -; abundance: -; v_gene: TRBV6-1; CDR3nt: TGTGCCAGCAGTGAAGCGGGGACTCGTGGCTACACCTTC; CDR3aa: CASSEAGTRGYTF
j_gene: TRBJ1-1; d_gene: TRBD1; abundance: -; v_gene: TRBV7-2; CDR3nt: TGTGCCAGCAGCACCAGGGGGGAGCATACTGAAGCTTTCTTT; CDR3aa: CASSTRGEHTEAFF
j_gene: TRBJ1-2; d_gene: TRBD1; abundance: -; v_gene: TRBV4-1; CDR3nt: TGCGCCAGCAGCCAAGAGAGGGACAGCCCCTATGGCTACACCTTC; CDR3aa: CASSQERDSPYGYTF
j_gene: TRBJ2-5; d_gene: -; abundance: -; v_gene: TRBV29-1; CDR3nt: TGCAGCGTTGGTATAGGAGGGGAGACCCAGTACTTC; CDR3aa: CSVGIGGETQYF
j_gene: TRBJ2-7; d_gene: TRBD1; abundance: few; v_gene: TRBV20-1; CDR3nt: TGCAGTGCCAGGGCCGACAGGGACTACGAGCAGTACTTC; CDR3aa: CSARADRDYEQYF
j_gene: TRBJ2-7; d_gene: -; abundance: many; v_gene: TRBV4-1; CDR3nt: TGCGCCAGCAGCCAAAATACCGCACTACCCTCCGAGCAGTACTTC; CDR3aa: CASSQNTALPSEQYF
j_gene: TRBJ2-7; d_gene: TRBD2; abundance: many; v_gene: TRBV10-3; CDR3nt: TGTGCCATCAGTTTTGGGGTAGCGGGAGCCTCCTACGAGCAGTACTTC; CDR3aa: CAISFGVAGASYEQYF